The clone carrying this TCR beta chain was counted only a few times. Germline loops: CDR1 MNHEY, CDR2 SMNVEV (reference sequence). The CDR3 is 13 residues long. Trimming removed 8 bases from V and 5 bases from J, with 14 bases in between. This specimen comes from a study of blood T cell repertoires in COVID-19. Study as a whole: In each case, the material was cDNA or gDNA derived from T cells, B-cell-depleted T cells, or PBMCs.

Authors' methods: Amplification of reference gene primers provided the estimated nucleated cell counts. Method: immunoSEQ multiplex PCR; TCRdb's copy keeps in-frame clones and lacks some. V and J calls and clone size are copied from that table; D and trimming were computed from the DNA. This sample yields about 300,000 clones, of which 90% are seen a single time; approximately 4.5% belongs to the top ten. The V gene is TRBV27, the J gene TRBJ2-3; perhaps TRBD2 as D (6 bases). Material for sequencing was PBMCs or T cells enriched from blood (not recorded which). This clonotype was obtained from a woman between 18 and 30 years old with acute COVID-19. This CDR3 is CASHRRGEDTQYF. CDR3 bases: TGTGCCAGCCACAGGAGGGGAGAAGATACGCAGTATTTT.